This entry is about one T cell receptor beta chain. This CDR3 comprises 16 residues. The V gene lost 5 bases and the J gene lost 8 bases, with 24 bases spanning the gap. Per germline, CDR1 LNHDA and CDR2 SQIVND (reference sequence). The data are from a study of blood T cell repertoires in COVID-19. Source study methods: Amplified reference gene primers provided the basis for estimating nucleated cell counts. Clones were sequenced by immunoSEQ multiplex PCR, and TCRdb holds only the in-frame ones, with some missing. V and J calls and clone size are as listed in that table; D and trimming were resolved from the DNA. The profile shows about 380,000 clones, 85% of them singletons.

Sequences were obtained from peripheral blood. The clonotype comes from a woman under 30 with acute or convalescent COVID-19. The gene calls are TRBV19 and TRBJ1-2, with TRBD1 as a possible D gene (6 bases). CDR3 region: CASSAASGQGVEGYTF. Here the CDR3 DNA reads TGTGCCAGTAGTGCTGCCTCGGGACAAGGGGTGGAGGGCTACACCTTC.